This T cell receptor beta chain is from a study of blood T cells in healthy people across ages. Germline CDR1 KGHSH, CDR2 LQKENI. The CDR3 loop spans 13 amino acids. The V gene lost 3 bases and the J gene lost 5 bases, with 11 bases spanning the gap. Combining a sample-barcoded 5' primer with a J-beta primer mix, a second PCR ran for about 7 to 11 cycles. MiXCR was run by TCRdb on the 5' RACE reads, yielding one entry per CDR3 protein. The sample records fewer than 2,000,000 distinct CDR3 sequences, approximately 32% being singletons. The TCR sequence derives from a woman in her twenties or thirties in good health. The gene calls are TRBV18 and TRBJ2-7; D is perhaps TRBD1 (6 bases). Specimen: blood. The CDR3 is CASSPWTVDEQYF. The CDR3 region has the DNA TGTGCCAGCTCACCCTGGACAGTCGACGAGCAGTACTTC.